This T cell receptor (beta chain) was recovered during a study of blood T cells in healthy people across ages. With a J-beta primer mix and a sample-barcoded 5' primer, a second PCR ran 7 to 11 cycles. One entry per CDR3 protein, called by TCRdb with MiXCR from the 5' RACE reads. Here the sample spans approximately 850,000 distinct CDR3 sequences, approximately 44% being singletons. The CDR3 runs to 15 residues. V was pared by 3 bases and J by 6 bases, with 18 bases between. This clonotype was seen a few times. The source of this sequence is a man in his sixties in good health. V and J are TRBV12-3 or TRBV12-4 and TRBJ2-7; a weak D match, TRBD2 (5 bases). Sample: blood. CDR3 bases: TGTGCCAGCAGTTTTCCGCGTGGCGGGTATCTCGAGCAGTACTTC. Translation: CASSFPRGGYLEQYF.